This TCR beta chain was obtained from a study of cytomegalovirus exposure and HLA in healthy donors. Study-wide results and caveats: Later analysis suggested links between common viral pathogens and several top significant clusters.

As to this clone: What it binds is unknown.

The PCR contained 60 Vbeta and 13 Jbeta primers. Data came from immunoSEQ multiplex PCR; TCRdb stores just in-frame clones and leaves some out. In the table there are 100,000 or so clones, about four fifths of which are singletons. The V and J ends lost 3 bases and 2 bases respectively, with 13 bases between them. Germline CDR1 is MNHNY and CDR2 is SVGAGI (reference sequence). This CDR3 spans 15 amino acids. This clonotype originated in a man between 18 and 29 years old in good health and CMV-seronegative. Input material: PBMCs. The chain has TRBV6-6 and TRBJ1-2; the D is unclear. CDR3 sequence: CASSYRDTRNYGYTF. CDR3 DNA: TGTGCCAGCAGTTATAGAGACACCCGGAACTATGGCTACACCTTC.